The T cell receptor beta chain under discussion was sequenced for a study of cytomegalovirus exposure and HLA in healthy donors. The CDR3 loop spans 18 amino acids. The J segment lost 4 bases and the V segment lost 7 bases, leaving 17 bases of the junction unmatched. The germline V gene encodes CDR1 SNHLY and CDR2 FYNNEI. A multiplex PCR was run with 60 Vbeta primers and 13 Jbeta primers. Original processing methods: The count from a later analysis was tens of millions of unique TCR beta chains, around 10 million of them shared. Clones were read by immunoSEQ multiplex PCR, and TCRdb kept only the in-frame ones, dropping some. V, J and clone size are taken as reported in that table, and D and trimming were inferred from the DNA itself. The top ten hold approximately 7% of the sample, which has over 100,000 clones, around 70% seen once.

The sequence came from a man aged 35 to 55 in good health and CMV-seropositive. The sequenced sample was PBMCs. The J gene is TRBJ2-1, the V gene TRBV2, with TRBD1 matching 9 bases. The CDR3 DNA reads TGTGCCAGCACTTACGACAGGGGGGGCTCCCCACTATACAATGAGCAGTTCTTC. This gives the protein CASTYDRGGSPLYNEQFF.